This T cell receptor (beta chain) is drawn from a study of response to subunit inactivated influenza vaccine. Each CDR3 protein is one row after TCRdb ran MiXCR on the RT-PCR reads. The sample has roughly 550,000 distinct CDR3 sequences, under 25% seen once. The CDR3 loop spans 14 amino acids. CDR1 and CDR2 (germline): SGHRS, YFSETQ. With V trimmed by 2 bases and J by 4 bases, 2 bases remained unmatched. These same data were also listed under a study on T cells expressing NK-cell markers. That source reports: UMI-tagged 5'RACE template switching yielded the TCR beta cDNA. Cells sorted as CD3+CD56+NKG2C+, CD3+CD56+NKG2C- and CD3+CD56-NKG2C+ T cells supplied the TCR beta repertoires. Seven of the eight sequenced donors were HCMV-seropositive; one was seronegative. Dominant NKG2C+ clonotype frequencies of roughly 1.0-7.5% of CD8+ T cells were measured in 5 or 6 donors. These same clonotypes (in several donors) also led the CD3+CD56-NKG2C+ fraction.

The J gene is TRBJ2-3, the V gene TRBV5-1; 9 nucleotides line up with TRBD1. The specimen was CD4+ T cells sorted from PBMCs, collected roughly 13 days after vaccination. This receptor was taken from a man between 45 and 60 years old who received an inactivated influenza vaccine. CDR3 protein: CASSFGQGSDTQYF. The CDR3 coding sequence is TGCGCCAGCAGCTTTGGACAGGGGTCAGATACGCAGTATTTT.